The rows below give T cell receptor beta chains drawn from one sample of a study of T cells in Graves' hyperthyroidism and ophthalmopathy. Via MiXCR, TCRdb re-called the multiplex PCR reads, giving one row per CDR3 protein. The profile shows about 96,000 distinct CDR3 sequences, roughly half of them singletons. Source material: blood. These receptors originate from a woman between 40 and 50 years old with Graves' hyperthyroidism. CDR3s include the opening cysteine and the closing phenylalanine or tryptophan. D genes are given only for firm matches. The size entry is marked missing in some rows and otherwise reads once, few, many or a size class.

TRBD2	NA	TRBV7-2	TRBJ2-5	TGTGCCAGCAGCCTTAAGAGACTAGCGGGAAACCAAGAGACCCAGTACTTC	CASSLKRLAGNQETQYF
NA	many	TRBV12-3/TRBV12-4	TRBJ2-7	TGTGCCAGCAGTTTGGCCCCGACCGGATCCTACGAGCAGTACTTC	CASSLAPTGSYEQYF
TRBD2	many	TRBV9	TRBJ2-7	TGTGCCAGCAGCCCTCTAGCGGGAGCTTCCGAGCAGTACTTC	CASSPLAGASEQYF
TRBD1	NA	TRBV19	TRBJ1-1	TGTGCCAGTAACCCCGGGGACAGCCTTGTAAAGAACACTGAAGCTTTCTTT	CASNPGDSLVKNTEAFF
TRBD1	NA	TRBV2	TRBJ1-4	TGTGCCAGCACCCTCGACAGGGACGCCAAACTGTTTTTT	CASTLDRDAKLFF
NA	NA	TRBV19	TRBJ1-2	TGTGCCAGTAGTATAGCACCGGGGCCCGACTATGGCTACACCTTC	CASSIAPGPDYGYTF
NA	medium-sized	TRBV24-1	TRBJ1-1	TGTGCCACTCGGGGGGGGTGGATGAACACTGAAGCTTTCTTT	CATRGGWMNTEAFF
TRBD1	NA	TRBV7-8	TRBJ1-2	TGTGCCAGCAGCCAAGGCCCCGGGACAGCGACCTATGGCTACACCTTC	CASSQGPGTATYGYTF
TRBD2	NA	TRBV12-3/TRBV12-4	TRBJ2-5	TGTGCCAGCAGAGCGGGACTAGCGGCAAGGACCCAGTACTTC	CASRAGLAARTQYF
NA	NA	TRBV10-3	TRBJ1-5	TGTGCCATCAGTCCTGGGGGTCCGGGTCAGCCCCAGCATTTT	CAISPGGPGQPQHF
NA	NA	TRBV20-1	TRBJ1-5	TGCAGTGCACGGGGGGGTGTTGGGGGCTACGAGCATTTT	CSARGGVGGYEHF
NA	NA	TRBV7-9	TRBJ1-4	TGTGCCAGCAGCCGTACGGCGGGGGGACCTAATGAAAAACTGTTTTTT	CASSRTAGGPNEKLFF
TRBD2	many	TRBV28	TRBJ2-6	TGTGCCAGCCGGGGGGGATCTGGGGCCAACGTCCTGACTTTC	CASRGGSGANVLTF
NA	NA	TRBV29-1	TRBJ2-7	TGCAGCGTTGAAGGAGGGTACGAGCAGTACTTC	CSVEGGYEQYF
TRBD1	NA	TRBV2	TRBJ2-7	TGTGCCAGCAGCGGACAGGGGGGCCACTCCTACGAGCAGTACTTC	CASSGQGGHSYEQYF